The 30 T cell receptor beta chains below come from one sample, sequenced in a study of blood T cells in healthy people across ages. PCR was performed a second time for roughly 7 to 12 cycles using a sample-barcoded 5' primer and a J-beta primer mix. TCRdb called the 5' RACE reads again in MiXCR, with one record for every CDR3 protein. The sample lists 1.5 million to 2 million distinct CDR3 sequences; around 36% were seen once. Sequencing was performed on blood. These receptors were obtained from a woman aged 30 to 39 in good health.

This clonotype occurred many times. The chain couples TRBV10-3 to TRBJ2-3; D possibly corresponds to TRBD1 (6 bases). The V end lost 5 bases, the J end lost 2 bases, and 14 bases lay between the germline ends. CDR3 size: 15 residues. Germline V gene sequence: CDR1 ENHRY, CDR2 SYGVKD. The CDR3 loop reads CAISQGQQTTDTQYF. DNA for the CDR3: TGTGCCATCAGTCAGGGGCAACAGACCACAGATACGCAGTATTTT.

This clonotype was observed a few times. V usage is TRBV5-5 and J usage is TRBJ2-3; no clear D. Looked up from germline, CDR1 is SGHKS and CDR2 is YYEKEE (reference sequence). This CDR3 has 18 residues. V lost 2 bases, J lost 0 bases, and 19 bases lay in between. This CDR3 reads CASSFSLMDLTSTDTQYF. The CDR3 region has the DNA TGTGCCAGCAGCTTTTCGCTAATGGACCTTACAAGCACAGATACGCAGTATTTT.

This clonotype has a handful of counts. This chain connects TRBV20-1 to TRBJ1-2; TRBD1 agrees at 8 bases. Germline trimming cut 5 bases from V and 2 bases from J; bases unmatched to any gene: 4. The CDR3 loop spans 13 amino acids. CDR1 is DFQATT and CDR2 is SNEGSKA in the germline V gene (reference sequence). Here the CDR3 reads CSAPDRGNYGYTF. The CDR3 DNA reads TGCAGTGCTCCCGACAGGGGCAACTATGGCTACACCTTC.

This clonotype was found many times. The CDR3 protein is CSASAGTGAYEQYF. The CDR3 region has the DNA TGCAGCGCATCAGCCGGGACAGGGGCCTACGAGCAGTACTTC. V usage is TRBV29-1 and J usage is TRBJ2-7, with 10 bases matching TRBD1. The V gene's germline CDR1 is SQVTM and CDR2 ANQGSEA. V shed 7 bases, J shed 2 bases, and the junction held 8 bases outside the gene matches. The CDR3 sequence is 14 residues long.

This clonotype was seen only a few times. V and J are TRBV10-2 and TRBJ2-1, with D possibly being TRBD2 (6 bases). CDR1 and CDR2 (germline): WSHSY, SAAADI. The CDR3 runs 15 residues. V lost 7 bases and J lost 1, with 14 bases in between. This chain's CDR3 is CASTPSVWSYNEQFF. DNA for the CDR3: TGCGCCAGCACTCCTAGCGTGTGGTCCTACAATGAGCAGTTCTTC.

This clonotype has a count of ten or more. The rearrangement uses TRBV7-9 and TRBJ2-3; maybe TRBD2 (5 bases). Germline CDR1 is SEHNR and CDR2 is FQNEAQ (reference sequence). CDR3 length equals 14 residues. Trimming took 0 bases from V and 4 from J, leaving 8 bases between them. The CDR3, as DNA: TGTGCCAGCAGCTTAGCGGGAGAGGCAGATACGCAGTATTTT. As protein: CASSLAGEADTQYF.

Concerning this clonotype: The junction departs from the called germline gene at one end, perhaps through a read error. The chain joins TRBV20-1 to TRBJ1-1, with D possibly matching TRBD1 (5 bases). Germline loops: CDR1 DFQATT, CDR2 SNEGSKA (reference sequence). The CDR3 runs to 13 residues. The CDR3 coding sequence is TGCGGTGCTAAGTGGGGCCTGAACACTGAAGCTTTCTTT. This translates into CGAKWGLNTEAFF.

This clonotype was seen ten or more times. The J gene is TRBJ2-1, the V gene TRBV4-1, with D hard to call. The ends were cut back, 4 bases at V and 0 bases at J, with 7 bases in the middle. This CDR3 spans 14 amino acids. The germline V gene has CDR1 MGHRA and CDR2 YSYEKL. The DNA of the CDR3 is TGCGCCAGCAGCCCCACCGGCTCCTACAATGAGCAGTTCTTC. Translating it yields CASSPTGSYNEQFF.

The CDR3 DNA reads as TGTGCCAGCAGCTTGATCGTAGGGACCGGGCCCCAAGAGACCCAGTACTTC. This codes for CASSLIVGTGPQETQYF. The chain links TRBV5-5 to TRBJ2-5; D may match TRBD1 or TRBD2 (5 bases each). Trimming cost V 1 base and J 1 base, with 17 bases left between them. The CDR3 covers 17 residues. Germline assignment: CDR1 SGHKS and CDR2 YYEKEE (reference sequence).

This clonotype occurred many times. The chain combines TRBV4-2 with TRBJ2-5; 7 positions agree with TRBD1. Germline lookup yields CDR1 LGHNA and CDR2 YNFKEQ. J was trimmed by 4 bases and V by 0 bases; bases with no gene match: 11. This CDR3 comprises 17 residues. The CDR3: CASSQEGDSGDLETQYF. The CDR3 coding sequence is TGTGCCAGCAGCCAAGAGGGGGACAGCGGAGACTTAGAGACCCAGTACTTC.

The chain carries TRBV27 and TRBJ2-1; 12 bases agree with TRBD2. The CDR3 contains 23 residues. V lost 2 bases and J lost 0; bases outside the gene matches: 20. In germline, CDR1 is MNHEY, CDR2 SMNVEV (reference sequence). CDR3 bases: TGTGCCAGCAGTTTAACTTCTCCTAGCGGGAGGGCCAGCGACCCAAGCTCCTACAATGAGCAGTTCTTC. This sequence encodes CASSLTSPSGRASDPSSYNEQFF.

The rearrangement joins TRBV12-3 or TRBV12-4 to TRBJ1-6; D gene uncertain. V lost 6 bases to trimming and J lost 10 bases, with 10 bases between them. The CDR3 sequence is 12 residues long. In nucleotides, the CDR3 is TGTGCCAGCAGCGACGGTTCCTCACCCCTCCACTTT. Its translation: CASSDGSSPLHF.

The gene calls are TRBV25-1 and TRBJ2-1; 12 bases are shared with TRBD2. V lost 10 bases and J lost 5; bases outside the gene matches: 6. Germline CDR1 MGHDK, CDR2 SYGVNS. This CDR3 comprises 14 residues. This CDR3 is CANSRLAGDNEQFF. In DNA, the CDR3 is TGTGCCAACAGCAGACTAGCGGGAGACAATGAGCAGTTCTTC.

The table lists this clonotype with a few counts. The chain combines TRBV18 with TRBJ2-7; no reliable D call. Deletions cut 1 base from V and 0 bases from J, with 7 bases between. The germline CDR1 and CDR2 sequences are KGHSH and LQKENI. The CDR3 extends over 14 amino acids. The CDR3 sequence: CASSPRGYSYEQYF. As DNA, the CDR3 is TGTGCCAGCTCACCACGTGGGTACTCCTACGAGCAGTACTTC.

The table lists this clonotype with a few counts. J is TRBJ2-5 and V is TRBV27; D unclear. Germline V lookup: CDR1 MNHEY, CDR2 SMNVEV (reference sequence). Deletions cut 2 bases from V and 3 bases from J, with 10 bases between. CDR3 length: 14 amino acids. CDR3 DNA sequence: TGTGCCAGCAGTTTACCAGTTTCGGAAGAGACCCAGTACTTC. Residues: CASSLPVSEETQYF.

The gene calls are TRBV5-1 and TRBJ1-2; 8 nucleotides line up with TRBD1. CDR3 length: 14 amino acids. Losses at the gene ends were 4 bases for V and 2 bases for J; bases not matched to a gene: 4. Germline CDR1 is SGHRS and CDR2 is YFSETQ. The CDR3 nucleotides read TGCGCCAGCAGCAACGGACAGGGAAACTATGGCTACACCTTC. Amino acids: CASSNGQGNYGYTF.

The J gene is TRBJ1-1, the V gene TRBV5-1, with D uncertain. The CDR3 length is 13 residues. The V and J ends lost 0 bases and 7 bases respectively, with 10 bases between them. Germline CDR1 and CDR2: SGHRS and YFSETQ. Written as DNA, the CDR3 is TGCGCCAGCAGCTTGGAAGGTGAGGGTGAAGCTTTCTTT. Encoded protein: CASSLEGEGEAFF.

The V and J genes are TRBV29-1 and TRBJ1-3, with 9 bases lining up with TRBD1. The CDR3 is 13 amino acids. CDR1 is SQVTM, CDR2 ANQGSEA, per germline. After removal of 2 bases from V and 6 bases from J, the junction contained 2 bases not matched to a gene. CDR3 protein: CSVEWTGVNTIYF. The CDR3 nucleotides read TGCAGCGTTGAATGGACAGGGGTAAACACCATATATTTT.

This clonotype was recorded a few times. This chain uses TRBV7-9 with TRBJ1-4; maybe TRBD1 (6 bases). This CDR3 has 15 residues. V lost 5 bases to trimming and J lost 7 bases, with 17 bases between them. CDR1 and CDR2 (germline): SEHNR, FQNEAQ (reference sequence). The CDR3 sequence: CASSRISGTTEKLFF. Here the CDR3 DNA reads TGTGCCAGCAGCCGCATTTCCGGGACAACTGAAAAACTGTTTTTT.

Only a few counts were recorded for this clonotype. This rearrangement joins TRBV21-1 to TRBJ2-7; TRBD1 was called by the table and not checked on the DNA. TRBV21-1 is shown as a pseudogene. This CDR3 region has 14 residues. CDR3 region: CASWEDKGAYEQYF. For the CDR3, the DNA is TGTGCCAGCTGGGAGGACAAGGGGGCATACGAGCAGTACTTC.

CDR3 sequence (DNA): TGCGCCAGCAGTGAGTCGACTCCCAGCACAGATACGCAGTATTTT. It yields the protein CASSESTPSTDTQYF. The chain combines TRBV10-2 with TRBJ2-3; D is uncertain. CDR1 is WSHSY, CDR2 SAAADI, per germline. V dropped 0 bases and J dropped 0 bases, with 7 bases sitting between them. This CDR3 has 15 amino acids.

This chain joins TRBV7-2 and TRBJ2-1; 7 nucleotides match TRBD2. Trimming cost V 2 bases and J 0 bases; bases outside gene matches: 10. Germline V CDR1 and CDR2: SGHTA, FQGNSA. The CDR3 loop spans 18 amino acids. The CDR3 nucleotides are TGTGCCAGCAGCTTATTCGGGCTAGCGGTAAGCTCCTACAATGAGCAGTTCTTC. Residues: CASSLFGLAVSSYNEQFF.

As DNA, the CDR3 is TGTGCCATCAGTACAGGGTCGAACACTGAAGCTTTCTTT. Amino acids: CAISTGSNTEAFF. V and J are TRBV10-3 and TRBJ1-1; TRBD1 is a possible D gene (6 bases). Germline V gene data show CDR1 as ENHRY and CDR2 as SYGVKD. The CDR3 sequence is 13 residues long. V was clipped by 5 bases and J by 1 base, with 8 bases between them.

CDR3 sequence: CASTYDRGNGYTF. CDR3 nucleotide sequence: TGTGCCAGCACCTATGACAGGGGGAATGGCTACACCTTC. The rearrangement joins TRBV2 to TRBJ1-2, with TRBD1 matching over 9 bases. The CDR3 runs 13 residues. The germline V gene encodes CDR1 SNHLY and CDR2 FYNNEI. The V segment lost 7 bases and the J segment 6 bases; nucleotides outside the gene matches: 6. Filled out from reference TRBV2 and TRBJ1-2, the complete variable domain reads EPEVTQTPSHQVTQMGQEVILRCVPISNHLYFYWYRQILGQKVEFLVSFYNNEISEKSEIFDDQFSVERPDGSNFTLKIRSTKLEDSAMYFCASTYDRGNGYTFGSGTRLTVV.

A note on this clonotype: A junction end diverges from the germline sequence, so it may reflect a read error. The chain combines TRBV7-9 with TRBJ2-5, with D possibly called TRBD1 or TRBD2 (5 bases each). The germline CDR1 and CDR2 sequences are SEHNR and FQNEAQ (reference sequence). The CDR3 has 17 residues. This CDR3 reads CASSLRFGTWNEETPYF. CDR3 sequence (DNA): TGTGCCAGCAGCTTACGATTTGGGACCTGGAACGAAGAGACCCCGTACTTC.

A few counts support this clonotype. The chain combines TRBV27 with TRBJ2-6, with 7 bases matching TRBD1. The CDR3 extends over 17 amino acids. CDR1 is MNHEY, CDR2 SMNVEV, per germline (reference sequence). V lost 2 bases, J lost 1 base, and 5 bases stayed unmatched. The CDR3 sequence: CASSLPKQGSGANVLTF. The DNA of the CDR3 is TGTGCCAGCAGTTTACCCAAACAGGGGTCTGGGGCCAACGTCCTGACTTTC.

This clonotype was counted between two and nine times. The rearrangement joins TRBV28 to TRBJ2-5; tentatively, D is TRBD2 (5 bases). Germline V lookup: CDR1 MDHEN, CDR2 SYDVKM. V was trimmed by 4 bases and J by 3 bases, leaving 15 bases between them. The CDR3 covers 15 residues. CDR3 loop: CASSSAGRGKETQYF. In DNA, the CDR3 is TGTGCCAGCAGTTCCGCAGGACGGGGAAAAGAGACCCAGTACTTC.

This rearrangement joins TRBV10-3 to TRBJ1-2; weak D call: TRBD1 (5 bases). Trimming pared 2 bases from V and 2 bases from J, leaving 15 bases between. The CDR3 is 16 amino acids. Germline V CDR1 and CDR2: ENHRY, SYGVKD. The CDR3 DNA reads TGTGCCATCAGTGAGCTTTCCGGGACGGTCAACTATGGCTACACCTTC. Its translation: CAISELSGTVNYGYTF.

To note about this clonotype: At one of its ends the junction is not consistent with the germline gene, which may arise from a read error. The CDR3 DNA is TGCGGCGTCCAACAATTCGGGCCCGGGGAGCTGTTTTTT. This codes for CGVQQFGPGELFF. The rearrangement uses TRBV29-1 and TRBJ2-2; D is ambiguous. There are 13 residues in the CDR3. The germline V gene encodes CDR1 SQVTM and CDR2 ANQGSEA.

This clonotype was observed a handful of times. The chain is built from TRBV18 and TRBJ2-3; D unclear. The germline V gene has CDR1 KGHSH and CDR2 LQKENI. V shed 3 bases and J shed 1 base, with 14 bases lying between them. The length of the CDR3 is 16 residues. The CDR3 DNA follows: TGTGCCAGCTCACCCGCGGAGACCTATCGCACAGATACGCAGTATTTT. Its protein is CASSPAETYRTDTQYF.